This T cell receptor (beta chain) was identified during a study of cytomegalovirus exposure and HLA in healthy donors. Study conclusions and caveats: It was confirmed in vitro that a few of the CMV-associated chains were specific for CMV antigens. The investigators catalogued some 150 TCR beta chains as cytomegalovirus-associated. An apparent linkage of common viral pathogens to several of the most significant clusters emerged in a later analysis.

About this clone: As yet, its antigen is unknown.

Though probably carrying unrecorded immune exposures, donors were nominally healthy at sampling. PCR used 60 Vbeta primers and 13 Jbeta primers. Some clones are missing from TCRdb's copy, which holds only in-frame ones; the method was immunoSEQ multiplex PCR. The table lists 80,000 or so clones. Deletions cut 6 bases from V and 9 bases from J, with 17 bases between. The germline V gene encodes CDR1 SGHTA and CDR2 FQGNSA. This CDR3 comprises 13 residues. The origin of this receptor is a man in his fifties in good health and CMV-seropositive. This chain joins TRBV7-2 and TRBJ1-1; a weak D match, TRBD1 (6 bases). The source material was PBMCs. The CDR3 coding sequence is TGTGCCAGCAGTTCGGCCCAGGACAGAAAAGCTTTCTTT. Amino acid sequence: CASSSAQDRKAFF. Full variable domain (rest looked up from reference TRBV7-2 and TRBJ1-1): GAGVSQSPSNKVTEKGKDVELRCDPISGHTALYWYRQSLGQGLEFLIYFQGNSAPDKSGLPSDRFSAERTGGSVSTLTIQRTQQEDSAVYLCASSSAQDRKAFFGQGTRLTVV.